The sequence of this T cell receptor beta chain was determined in a study of blood T cell repertoires in COVID-19 (dated by TCRdb to about 2020). Some background on the complete study: Samples from collaborators originated in the United States, Italy and Spain and spanned both the acute and convalescent phases of COVID-19. The material from the prospective study consisted of cDNA or gDNA derived from T cells, B-cell-depleted T cells, or PBMCs. The dataset comprised deeply sampled blood TCRbeta repertoires from subjects exposed to, actively infected with, or recovered from COVID-19. The repertoires were released in a freely available public database intended as a resource for research on the immune response to SARS-CoV-2. The samples were drawn from two sources: the first 160 participants of the ongoing ImmuneRACE study, and 950 to 1,500 subjects contributed by 6 global collaborators. The sample metadata nearly always contained a de-identified subject ID, COVID-19 status, age in years and sex. HLA class I and class II types, where available, came from metadata supplied by the sample provider rather than from assay-based typing. Results the study describes overall, beyond this receptor: Clinical and demographic metadata were provided uncurated, with the amount varying by source and participant.

Concerning this clone itself: Its antigen remains undetermined. No base quality information exists; no much larger clone differs at one position.

The immunoSEQ Assay, a bias-controlled multiplex PCR, was used to amplify TCRbeta CDR3 regions from genomic DNA. The paper's processing steps were these. Within the assay, amplification of reference gene primers was used to estimate how many nucleated cells each sample contained. To quantify the absolute abundance of each unique TCRbeta CDR3 rearrangement, sequence reads were collapsed and filtered. For each sample, productive Simpson clonality was calculated as the square root of Simpson's diversity index over productive rearrangements. Held by TCRdb, this immuneACCESS table contains in-frame sequences only and omits some clones. Under half of the omission traces to an unresolved V gene where checked; the cause of the rest is unknown. D and trimming come from the DNA, and the V and J calls and clone size come from that table. Across this sample there are 350,000 or so clones, with around four fifths seen only once. The ten most abundant clones make up about 3% of the sample.

Trimming removed 2 bases from V and 5 bases from J; the gene matches leave 9 bases unexplained. CDR1 and CDR2 (MNHEY, SVGEGT) derive from the germline V gene. The CDR3 goes from the cysteine to the phenylalanine over 16 residues. Kept here is only the CDR3 DNA, which spans 48 bases and is read in frame from base 1. Whole blood was collected in K2EDTA tubes by collaborating institutions according to the institutions' own protocols. For TCRbeta analysis, collaborators shipped samples as frozen whole blood, isolated PBMCs, or DNA extracted from either of those sample types. The chain employs TRBV6-2 or TRBV6-3 and TRBJ2-1; 7 middle bases align to TRBD1. Sequenced: peripheral blood. The source is a young man with active or convalescent COVID-19. The CDR3 region: CASSYGPGQLHNEQFF. The nucleotide sequence is TGTGCCAGCAGTTACGGGCCGGGACAGCTCCACAATGAGCAGTTCTTC.